The next 29 T cell receptor beta chains were all read from a single sample in a study of shared clonotypes between healthy human individuals. Method: immunoSEQ multiplex PCR; TCRdb's copy keeps in-frame clones and lacks some. The sample shows 2,100,000 or so clones, almost 96% of them seen only once. Sequences were obtained from naive CD4+ T cells sorted from blood. Stated subset: CD45RA+ positively selected. These receptors originate from a man aged 18 to 29 in good health.

The chain combines TRBV6-1 with TRBJ1-2; D not resolved. CDR3 length: 13 residues. Looked up from germline, CDR1 is MNHNS and CDR2 is SASEGT. V was cut by 4 bases and J by 5 bases, with 11 bases left in between. The CDR3 DNA follows: TGTGCCAGCAGTGTGGGATCGGCTTATGGCTACACCTTC. Translating gives CASSVGSAYGYTF.

The chain uses TRBV19 and TRBJ1-2; unclear D gene. Trimming cost V 7 bases and J 10 bases, with 19 bases left between them. Germline CDR1 is LNHDA and CDR2 is SQIVND (reference sequence). This CDR3 is built from 13 residues. As DNA, the CDR3 is TGTGCCAGTAATCCTACCGTAGGCAGCTACTACACCTTC. Its protein is CASNPTVGSYYTF. Full variable domain (missing parts from reference TRBV19 and TRBJ1-2): DGGITQSPKYLFRKEGQNVTLSCEQNLNHDAMYWYRQDPGQGLRLIYYSQIVNDFQKGDIAEGYSVSREKKESFPLTVTSAQKNPTAFYLCASNPTVGSYYTFGSGTRLTVV.

V and J are TRBV5-4 and TRBJ1-1; D call uncertain. Trimming took off 5 bases at V and 7 bases at J, with 21 bases between the two ends. Germline V gene data show CDR1 as SGHNT and CDR2 as YYREEE (reference sequence). The CDR3 consists of 15 residues. CDR3 sequence reads: CASRTAGGRPLEAFF. CDR3 DNA: TGTGCCAGCAGAACGGCCGGAGGCCGGCCCCTTGAAGCTTTCTTT.

This sequence joins TRBV30 and TRBJ1-6; possible D gene TRBD1, 6 bases. Per the germline V gene, CDR1 is GTSNPN and CDR2 is SVGIG (reference sequence). CDR3 size: 14 residues. The V end lost 3 bases, the J end lost 8 bases, and 14 bases lay between the germline ends. CDR3 protein: CAWSRGRGHSPLHF. The CDR3 bases are TGTGCCTGGAGCCGGGGCAGGGGCCATTCACCCCTCCACTTT. The full variable domain, completed using reference TRBV30 and TRBJ1-6, is SQTIHQWPATLVQPVGSPLSLECTVEGTSNPNLYWYRQAAGRGLQLLFYSVGIGQISSEVPQNLSASRPQDRQFILSSKKLLLSDSGFYLCAWSRGRGHSPLHFGNGTRLTVT.

The V and J genes are TRBV18 and TRBJ2-7, with D unresolved. Trimming removed 4 bases at V and 6 bases at J, with 7 bases between. This CDR3 contains 11 residues. The germline V gene encodes CDR1 KGHSH and CDR2 LQKENI. The CDR3 sequence is CASSQGFEQYF. CDR3 coding DNA: TGTGCCAGCTCACAGGGATTCGAGCAGTACTTC.

As to this clone: The sample holds other DNA sequences that translate to the same CDR3. V usage is TRBV7-9 and J usage is TRBJ2-3, with D perhaps TRBD2 (6 bases). The CDR3 spans 14 residues. V was clipped by 1 base and J by 3 bases, with 8 bases between them. Germline V CDR1 and CDR2: SEHNR, FQNEAQ (reference sequence). The CDR3 DNA follows: TGTGCCAGCAGCTTAGACGGGAGAACAGATACGCAGTATTTT. Its translation is CASSLDGRTDTQYF.

The chain recombines TRBV4-3 with TRBJ2-1, with 12 nucleotides matching TRBD2. CDR3 length equals 16 residues. Trimming removed 0 bases from V and 9 bases from J; junction bases left unmatched: 6. The V gene's germline CDR1 is LGHNA and CDR2 YSLEER. The CDR3 here is CASSQDLLAGGGEQFF. The CDR3, as DNA: TGCGCCAGCAGCCAAGATCTGCTAGCGGGAGGGGGTGAGCAGTTCTTC.

The rearrangement links TRBV12-5 to TRBJ2-2; unclear D gene. CDR1 and CDR2 (germline): LGHNT, FRNRAP. The CDR3 has 13 amino acids. Trimming removed 3 bases from V and 1 base from J, with 3 bases in between. The CDR3 DNA is TGTGCTAGTGGTTTTCTGAACACCGGGGAGCTGTTTTTT. Translating it yields CASGFLNTGELFF. The variable domain in full, completed from reference TRBV12-5 and TRBJ2-2, reads DARVTQTPRHKVTEMGQEVTMRCQPILGHNTVFWYRQTMMQGLELLAYFRNRAPLDDSGMPKDRFSAEMPDATLATLKIQPSEPRDSAVYFCASGFLNTGELFFGEGSRLTVL.

This clone was recorded a few times. The chain carries TRBV7-3 and TRBJ2-7, with 7 bases aligning to TRBD1. CDR1 SGHTA and CDR2 FQGTGA come from the germline V gene. This CDR3 is built from 14 residues. V was pared by 3 bases and J by 0 bases, with 2 bases of the junction left unmatched. The CDR3 here is CASSLRDSSYEQYF. Written as DNA, the CDR3 is TGTGCCAGCAGCTTGAGGGACAGCTCCTACGAGCAGTACTTC.

The chain carries TRBV21-1 and TRBJ2-7. TRBV21-1 is an annotated pseudogene. The CDR3 contains 16 residues. The CDR3 DNA is TGTGCCAGCAGCAAAAGGGGACCCCAGGGCTTCTACGAGCAGTACTTC. Protein: CASSKRGPQGFYEQYF.

The chain employs TRBV7-9 and TRBJ2-1; 7 positions agree with TRBD1. Germline V gene data show CDR1 as SEHNR and CDR2 as FQNEAQ (reference sequence). The CDR3 runs to 15 residues. Trimming took 5 bases from V and 5 from J; bases not matched to a gene: 9. CDR3 residues: CASSARGQRNNEQFF. Written as DNA, the CDR3 is TGTGCCAGCAGCGCCCGGGGACAGAGGAACAATGAGCAGTTCTTC.

This chain links TRBV6-5 with TRBJ2-3; 8 bases line up with TRBD2. The J segment lost 0 bases and the V segment lost 10 bases, leaving 9 bases of the junction unmatched. The CDR3 spans 15 residues. Per the germline V gene, CDR1 is MNHEY and CDR2 is SVGAGI. The CDR3 reads CATCRGGTSTDTQYF. Written as DNA, the CDR3 is TGTGCCACCTGCCGCGGGGGGACTAGCACAGATACGCAGTATTTT.

This clone showed up just a few times. The rearrangement joins TRBV10-3 to TRBJ1-3; D is possibly TRBD1 (6 bases). V dropped 4 bases and J dropped 6 bases, with 7 bases sitting between them. Germline lookup yields CDR1 ENHRY and CDR2 SYGVKD. The CDR3 is made up of 12 amino acids. CDR3 sequence (DNA): TGTGCCATCAGTGGGACAGCAAACACCATATATTTT. This gives the protein CAISGTANTIYF.

V usage is TRBV7-2 and J usage is TRBJ1-1; D may be TRBD1 (5 bases). This CDR3 has 15 amino acids. V lost 10 bases to trimming and J lost 0 bases, with 18 bases between them. Germline CDR1 SGHTA, CDR2 FQGNSA. The CDR3 here is CATISSAGLNTEAFF. In DNA form, the CDR3 reads TGTGCCACCATTAGCTCAGCAGGGCTGAACACTGAAGCTTTCTTT.

CDR3 residues: CAISVAGREQYF. The CDR3 DNA follows: TGTGCCATCTCAGTAGCGGGAAGGGAGCAGTACTTC. The chain employs TRBV10-3 and TRBJ2-7, with TRBD2 identical over 8 bases. V was pared by 8 bases and J by 7 bases, with 7 bases of the junction left unmatched. The CDR3 runs to 12 residues. Germline-derived CDR1 and CDR2 are ENHRY and SYGVKD.

V usage is TRBV5-5 and J usage is TRBJ2-3; no firm D call. Germline CDR1 SGHKS, CDR2 YYEKEE (reference sequence). Trimming removed 1 base from V and 2 bases from J, with 11 bases in between. There are 15 residues in the CDR3. The CDR3 region has the DNA TGTGCCAGCAGCTTGAATGGGCAGGTCACAGATACGCAGTATTTT. Protein product: CASSLNGQVTDTQYF.

The V call is TRBV30, the J call TRBJ1-5; weak D call: TRBD1 (6 bases). Between the trimmed V and J ends, which lost 3 bases and 6 bases, there was a span of 12 bases. The CDR3 is made up of 13 amino acids. Germline V gene data show CDR1 as GTSNPN and CDR2 as SVGIG (reference sequence). The CDR3, as DNA: TGTGCCTGGAGCCCACAGGGTTTTCAGCCCCAGCATTTT. It codes for CAWSPQGFQPQHF. Looking up the rest from reference TRBV30 and TRBJ1-5 gives the full variable domain: SQTIHQWPATLVQPVGSPLSLECTVEGTSNPNLYWYRQAAGRGLQLLFYSVGIGQISSEVPQNLSASRPQDRQFILSSKKLLLSDSGFYLCAWSPQGFQPQHFGDGTRLSIL.

The genes are TRBV18 and TRBJ1-4, with D perhaps matching TRBD1 (5 bases). The V and J ends lost 5 bases and 8 bases respectively, with 15 bases between them. The CDR3 totals 14 residues. Germline V gene lookup returns CDR1 KGHSH and CDR2 LQKENI. This chain's CDR3 is CASSLGLGGEKLFF. CDR3 in DNA: TGTGCCAGCTCATTAGGACTCGGGGGAGAAAAACTGTTTTTT. The complete variable domain, with remaining parts taken from reference TRBV18 and TRBJ1-4, reads NAGVMQNPRHLVRRRGQEARLRCSPMKGHSHVYWYRQLPEEGLKFMVYLQKENIIDESGMPKERFSAEFPKEGPSILRIQQVVRGDSAAYFCASSLGLGGEKLFFGSGTQLSVL.

DNA for the CDR3: TGTGCCTGGAGTCAATACATGGCGGGTAATGAAAAACTGTTTTTT. It is translated as CAWSQYMAGNEKLFF. This rearrangement joins TRBV30 to TRBJ1-4, with D uncertain. V lost 2 bases to trimming and J lost 4 bases, with 14 bases between them. This CDR3 comprises 15 residues. Per the germline V gene, CDR1 is GTSNPN and CDR2 is SVGIG (reference sequence).

The chain combines TRBV5-5 with TRBJ1-6; D may be TRBD1 (6 bases). The germline CDR1 and CDR2 sequences are SGHKS and YYEKEE (reference sequence). The CDR3 extends over 15 amino acids. Trimming cost V 7 bases and J 13 bases, with 24 bases left between them. The CDR3 sequence: CASGFELQGLVPLHF. The CDR3 region has the DNA TGTGCCAGCGGTTTTGAACTACAGGGACTAGTCCCCCTCCACTTT.

The chain carries TRBV30 and TRBJ2-2, with D possibly called TRBD1 or TRBD2 (5 bases each). V lost 8 bases and J 0 bases, leaving 13 bases between the germline ends. There are 14 residues in the CDR3. Germline V gene lookup returns CDR1 GTSNPN and CDR2 SVGIG (reference sequence). DNA of the CDR3: TGTGCCGGGGGTGTGAGTGCGAACACCGGGGAGCTGTTTTTT. Encoded protein: CAGGVSANTGELFF. Combining the CDR3 with reference TRBV30 and TRBJ2-2 gives the whole variable domain SQTIHQWPATLVQPVGSPLSLECTVEGTSNPNLYWYRQAAGRGLQLLFYSVGIGQISSEVPQNLSASRPQDRQFILSSKKLLLSDSGFYLCAGGVSANTGELFFGEGSRLTVL.

The CDR3 loop reads CASSATGFGNQPQHF. The CDR3 nucleotides read TGTGCCAGCAGCGCAACAGGGTTTGGCAATCAGCCCCAGCATTTT. The chain has TRBV9 and TRBJ1-5; possibly TRBD1 for D (6 bases). Trimming pared 3 bases from V and 2 bases from J, leaving 12 bases between. There are 15 residues in the CDR3. Germline CDR1 is SGDLS and CDR2 is YYNGEE.

J is TRBJ1-5 and V is TRBV19, with a weak D call TRBD1 (5 bases). V gave up 7 bases and J gave up 4 bases, with 14 bases separating them. The CDR3 extends over 14 amino acids. Germline-derived CDR1 and CDR2 are LNHDA and SQIVND (reference sequence). The CDR3: CASKRDFFNQPQHF. CDR3 nucleotides: TGTGCCAGTAAACGGGACTTCTTTAATCAGCCCCAGCATTTT.

V is TRBV18 and J is TRBJ1-2; 11 positions agree with TRBD1. This CDR3 is built from 14 residues. J gave up 6 bases and V 3 bases, and 3 bases lay outside the gene matches. The germline gives CDR1 KGHSH, CDR2 LQKENI. The CDR3 region is CASSPDRGQNGYTF. CDR3 nucleotide sequence: TGTGCCAGCTCACCGGACAGGGGGCAAAATGGCTACACCTTC. The full variable domain, its missing parts supplied by reference TRBV18 and TRBJ1-2, is NAGVMQNPRHLVRRRGQEARLRCSPMKGHSHVYWYRQLPEEGLKFMVYLQKENIIDESGMPKERFSAEFPKEGPSILRIQQVVRGDSAAYFCASSPDRGQNGYTFGSGTRLTVV.

The V call is TRBV6-5, the J call TRBJ1-5; 7 nucleotides agree with TRBD1. This CDR3 is 14 amino acids long. V dropped 1 base and J dropped 7; count of bases not matched to a gene: 4. CDR1 is MNHEY and CDR2 is SVGAGI in the germline V gene. The CDR3 is CASSYFAGGQPQHF. The DNA for the CDR3 is TGTGCCAGCAGTTACTTTGCAGGGGGGCAGCCCCAGCATTTT.

DNA of the CDR3: TGTGCCAGCAGACGCGGCTTTGGGTCCTACGAGCAGTACTTC. This gives the protein CASRRGFGSYEQYF. This rearrangement joins TRBV6-5 to TRBJ2-7; D remains unclear. Germline loops: CDR1 MNHEY, CDR2 SVGAGI. V gave up 6 bases and J gave up 1 base, with 13 bases separating them. The CDR3 extends over 14 amino acids.

The chain has TRBV6-5 and TRBJ1-1; TRBD1 is a possible D gene (5 bases). Germline V gene data show CDR1 as MNHEY and CDR2 as SVGAGI. V was cut by 2 bases and J by 1 base, with 14 bases left in between. There are 16 residues in the CDR3. CDR3 sequence reads: CASSYAGKRKNTEAFF. CDR3 nucleotide sequence: TGTGCCAGCAGTTACGCAGGGAAAAGGAAGAACACTGAAGCTTTCTTT.

This chain joins TRBV28 and TRBJ1-3; 8 bases agree with TRBD1. Per the germline V gene, CDR1 is MDHEN and CDR2 is SYDVKM. The V segment lost 4 bases and the J segment 0 bases; nucleotides outside the gene matches: 5. CDR3 length: 16 residues. Written as DNA, the CDR3 is TGTGCCAGCAGTTCGGGACAGGAGAGCTCTGGAAACACCATATATTTT. This sequence encodes CASSSGQESSGNTIYF.

Comment on this clone: This sample includes further DNA sequences coding for the same CDR3. This CDR3 reads CASSFGPKETQYF. CDR3 nucleotides: TGTGCCAGCAGCTTCGGGCCCAAGGAGACCCAGTACTTC. The genes are TRBV11-2 and TRBJ2-5; D gene unclear. Germline CDR1 and CDR2: SGHAT and FQNNGV. The CDR3 is 13 amino acids. Trimming shortened V by 3 bases and J by 5 bases, and 10 bases separated the two germline ends.